Below, 19 T cell receptor beta chains from the same sample are listed, as sequenced in a study of blood T cell repertoires in COVID-19. Measured with immunoSEQ multiplex PCR; TCRdb has only the in-frame clones, and not every one. The table shows just under 90,000 clones, with approximately 90% occurring only once. The sequencing sample was made of peripheral blood. The receptor source for this set is a man between 60 and 75 years old with acute or convalescent COVID-19.

In DNA, the CDR3 is TGCGCCAGCAGCTTGGGCGGGACAGGGGTGTACGAGCAGTACTTC. It specifies CASSLGGTGVYEQYF. The chain employs TRBV5-1 and TRBJ2-7, with 10 nucleotides matching TRBD1. Per the germline V gene, CDR1 is SGHRS and CDR2 is YFSETQ. V trimming: 0 bases; J trimming: 4 bases; junction bases outside the gene matches: 4. There are 15 residues in the CDR3.

V is TRBV30 and J is TRBJ1-1, with 8 bases fitting TRBD1. V gave up 8 bases and J gave up 1 base; unmatched junction bases: 6. Germline V gene sequence: CDR1 GTSNPN, CDR2 SVGIG (reference sequence). The CDR3 has 13 amino acids. CDR3 amino acids: CAGSGGTNTEAFF. The CDR3 DNA follows: TGTGCCGGCTCAGGGGGCACGAACACTGAAGCTTTCTTT.

This clone was recorded once. The chain is built from TRBV29-1 and TRBJ1-1; D gene uncertain. Trimming took off 6 bases at V and 5 bases at J, with 13 bases between the two ends. CDR3 size: 12 residues. CDR1 and CDR2 (germline): SQVTM, ANQGSEA. CDR3 coding DNA: TGCAGCGTGCTGGGAGGACGGACTGAAGCTTTCTTT. This translates into CSVLGGRTEAFF.

V is TRBV6-5 and J is TRBJ2-7, with 7 bases matching TRBD1. Germline CDR1 reads MNHEY; CDR2 reads SVGAGI. CDR3 length equals 14 residues. V trimming: 9 bases; J trimming: 5 bases; junction bases outside the gene matches: 13. The CDR3 coding sequence is TGTGCCAGTTCTCTTGACAGGGTAGAGGACGAGCAGTACTTC. It encodes CASSLDRVEDEQYF.

The chain carries TRBV27 and TRBJ1-2; 7 nucleotides agree with TRBD1. V gave up 5 bases and J gave up 6 bases; unmatched junction bases: 9. CDR1 and CDR2 (germline): MNHEY, SMNVEV (reference sequence). This CDR3 comprises 14 residues. CDR3 nucleotides: TGTGCCAGCAGTCCACAGGGGTGGGAAGATGGCTACACCTTC. It is translated as CASSPQGWEDGYTF.

The chain carries TRBV19 and TRBJ1-5, with TRBD1 matching over 9 bases. Germline CDR1 and CDR2: LNHDA and SQIVND (reference sequence). V lost 10 bases, J lost 0 bases, and 4 bases stayed unmatched. The CDR3 covers 14 residues. CDR3 in DNA: TGTGCCACCGGGGACAGGGATAGCAATCAGCCCCAGCATTTT. It is translated as CATGDRDSNQPQHF. The full variable domain, in which reference TRBV19 and TRBJ1-5 provide the parts outside the CDR3, is DGGITQSPKYLFRKEGQNVTLSCEQNLNHDAMYWYRQDPGQGLRLIYYSQIVNDFQKGDIAEGYSVSREKKESFPLTVTSAQKNPTAFYLCATGDRDSNQPQHFGDGTRLSIL.

The J gene is TRBJ2-7, the V gene TRBV20-1, with TRBD1 matching over 7 bases. Trimming at V came to 3 bases and at J to 3 bases, leaving 2 bases not matched to a gene. The CDR3 length is 12 residues. Germline values: CDR1 DFQATT, CDR2 SNEGSKA (reference sequence). The CDR3 nucleotides are TGCAGTGCTAGTTGGACAGGCTACGAGCAGTACTTC. This encodes CSASWTGYEQYF.

The chain couples TRBV1 to TRBJ2-7; TRBD2 is taken as the D call from the table, unchecked against the DNA. TRBV1 is a listed pseudogene. The CDR3 totals 16 residues. The CDR3 coding sequence is TGCACCAGCAGCCAAGATAACGGCGGGAGCTCCTACGAGCAGTACTTC. Protein sequence: CTSSQDNGGSSYEQYF.

The chain carries TRBV5-6 and TRBJ1-6; D perhaps matches TRBD1 (6 bases). The CDR3 spans 13 residues. V was cut by 4 bases and J by 6 bases, with 8 bases left in between. Germline CDR1 reads SGHDT; CDR2 reads YYEEEE. The chain's CDR3 is CASSPDSNSPLHF. As DNA, the CDR3 is TGTGCCAGCAGCCCGGACAGTAATTCACCCCTCCACTTT.

The rearrangement joins TRBV30 to TRBJ1-1, with 7 bases that match TRBD1. V dropped 4 bases and J dropped 0; count of bases not matched to a gene: 11. The CDR3 is made up of 16 amino acids. Germline V gives CDR1 GTSNPN, CDR2 SVGIG (reference sequence). As DNA, the CDR3 is TGTGCCTGGAAACGGGACAGCCGGAACCTGAACACTGAAGCTTTCTTT. Protein: CAWKRDSRNLNTEAFF.

This clone was recorded once. The CDR3 is CASSEGRQVNEQFF. CDR3 DNA sequence: TGTGCCAGCAGTGAAGGTCGGCAGGTGAATGAGCAGTTCTTC. The chain combines TRBV2 with TRBJ2-1; no reliable D call. Germline CDR1 reads SNHLY; CDR2 reads FYNNEI. The V end lost 1 base, the J end lost 7 bases, and 11 bases lay between the germline ends. The CDR3 consists of 14 residues.

The rearrangement links TRBV12-3 or TRBV12-4 to TRBJ1-2; D is possibly TRBD1 (6 bases). V dropped 1 base and J dropped 5 bases, with 8 bases sitting between them. This CDR3 region has 13 residues. The CDR3 sequence: CASSLEQGYGYTF. Here the CDR3 DNA reads TGTGCCAGCAGTTTAGAACAGGGTTATGGCTACACCTTC.

The chain couples TRBV5-8 to TRBJ2-6, with unresolved D. Trimming took off 2 bases at V and 4 bases at J, with 10 bases between the two ends. Looked up from germline, CDR1 is SGHTS and CDR2 is YDEGEE. The CDR3 is 15 amino acids. Written as DNA, the CDR3 is TGTGCCAGCAGCTTCGCCCGGTCCGGGGCCAACGTCCTGACTTTC. Its translation: CASSFARSGANVLTF.

The chain combines TRBV5-8 with TRBJ2-1; D is unresolved. Trimming took 2 bases from V and 1 from J, leaving 16 bases between them. Per germline, CDR1 SGHTS and CDR2 YDEGEE. This CDR3 is built from 17 residues. CDR3 nucleotides: TGTGCCAGCAGCTTTTGGTTCCGCGACTCGTCCTACAATGAGCAGTTCTTC. Translating gives CASSFWFRDSSYNEQFF.

This clone was observed a single time. This chain uses TRBV19 with TRBJ1-1, with unresolved D. Trimming left V 3 bases short and J 3 bases short, with 17 bases between. The CDR3 extends over 16 amino acids. From germline, CDR1 is LNHDA and CDR2 SQIVND (reference sequence). CDR3 nucleotide sequence: TGTGCCAGTAGTATCATGGTTGGGCATTATGACACTGAAGCTTTCTTT. This sequence encodes CASSIMVGHYDTEAFF.

This clone turned up a few times. The rearrangement uses TRBV5-1 and TRBJ1-4; 7 bases are a match to TRBD1. Germline CDR1 is SGHRS and CDR2 is YFSETQ. Losses at the gene ends were 0 bases for V and 6 bases for J; bases not matched to a gene: 5. CDR3 length: 15 residues. The CDR3 region is CASSLAGTEYEKLFF. The CDR3 DNA sequence: TGCGCCAGCAGCTTGGCCGGGACAGAGTATGAAAAACTGTTTTTT.

The rearrangement links TRBV28 to TRBJ1-4; 7 bases map to TRBD1. The CDR3 consists of 14 residues. Trimming took 6 bases from V and 6 from J; bases not matched to a gene: 7. The germline CDR1 and CDR2 sequences are MDHEN and SYDVKM. CDR3 bases: TGTGCCAGCAGCGAACCGGGACAGCATGAAAAACTGTTTTTT. Translated, it gives CASSEPGQHEKLFF. Looking up the rest from reference TRBV28 and TRBJ1-4 gives the full variable domain: DVKVTQSSRYLVKRTGEKVFLECVQDMDHENMFWYRQDPGLGLRLIYFSYDVKMKEKGDIPEGYSVSREKKERFSLILESASTNQTSMYLCASSEPGQHEKLFFGSGTQLSVL.

DNA of the CDR3: TGCGCCAGCAGCCAAGAGTGGGTAGCGGGCAGCACAGATACGCAGTATTTT. Translated, it gives CASSQEWVAGSTDTQYF. The genes are TRBV4-1 and TRBJ2-3; 7 nucleotides line up with TRBD2. The germline gives CDR1 MGHRA, CDR2 YSYEKL. The CDR3 is 17 residues long. The junction had 6 bases not matched to a gene; V was cut back by 0 bases and J by 0 bases.

The gene calls are TRBV19 and TRBJ1-4; no reliable D call. This CDR3 contains 17 residues. CDR1 is LNHDA, CDR2 SQIVND, per germline (reference sequence). V gave up 5 bases and J gave up 0 bases, with 16 bases separating them. As DNA, the CDR3 is TGTGCCAGTAGTGCCGGTGGATGGCGGGCAACTAATGAAAAACTGTTTTTT. The encoded protein is CASSAGGWRATNEKLFF.